This TCR beta chain was identified during a study of identical twins. Template switching (which added a universal primer site) was used, and cDNA carried unique molecular identifiers. TCRdb called the 5' RACE reads again in MiXCR, with one record for every CDR3 protein. The sample has 400,000 to 600,000 distinct CDR3 sequences, about 20% seen once. Germline V gene lookup returns CDR1 SGHTS and CDR2 YDEGEE. Trimming stripped 5 bases from V and 0 bases from J, with 9 bases between. The CDR3 length is 15 residues. These data were also reused for a study on yellow fever vaccine responses in identical twins.

The sample consisted of CD4+ T cells sorted from blood. This clonotype was obtained from a woman under 30 in good health. The rearrangement uses TRBV5-8 and TRBJ2-6; D unclear. CDR3: CASSNTASGANVLTF. As DNA, the CDR3 is TGTGCCAGCAGTAATACAGCCTCTGGGGCCAACGTCCTGACTTTC. The full variable domain, completed using reference TRBV5-8 and TRBJ2-6, is EAGVTQSPTHLIKTRGQQATLRCSPISGHTSVYWYQQALGLGLQFLLWYDEGEERNRGNFPPRFSGRQFPNYSSELNVNALELEDSALYLCASSNTASGANVLTFGAGSRLTVL.